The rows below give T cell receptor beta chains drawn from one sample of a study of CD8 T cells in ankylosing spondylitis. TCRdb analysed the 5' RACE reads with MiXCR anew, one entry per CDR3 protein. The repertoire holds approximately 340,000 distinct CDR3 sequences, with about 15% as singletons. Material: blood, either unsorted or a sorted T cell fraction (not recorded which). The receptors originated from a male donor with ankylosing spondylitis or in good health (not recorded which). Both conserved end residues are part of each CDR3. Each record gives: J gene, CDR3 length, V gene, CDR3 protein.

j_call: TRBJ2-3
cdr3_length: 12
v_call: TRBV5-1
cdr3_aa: CASRYNTDTQYF

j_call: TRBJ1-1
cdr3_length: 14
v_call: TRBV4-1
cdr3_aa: CASSQGLSNTEAFF

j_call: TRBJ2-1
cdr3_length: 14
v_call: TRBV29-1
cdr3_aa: CSLKPGGIDNEQFF

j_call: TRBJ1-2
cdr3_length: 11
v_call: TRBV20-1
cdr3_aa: CSATPVDGYTF

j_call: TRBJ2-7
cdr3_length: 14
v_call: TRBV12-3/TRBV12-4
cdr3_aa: CASSRRDSGNEQYF

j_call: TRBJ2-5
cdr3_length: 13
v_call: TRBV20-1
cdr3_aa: CSARPWDQETQYF

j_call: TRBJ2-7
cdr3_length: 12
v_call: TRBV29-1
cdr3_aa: CSVARQGYEQYF

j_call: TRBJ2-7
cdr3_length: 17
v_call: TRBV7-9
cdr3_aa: CASSLLSTFGLGNEQYF

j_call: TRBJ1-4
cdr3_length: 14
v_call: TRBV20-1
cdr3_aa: CSARAGGVGAKLFF

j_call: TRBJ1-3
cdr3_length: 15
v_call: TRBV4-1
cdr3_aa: CASSQEPYSGNTIYF

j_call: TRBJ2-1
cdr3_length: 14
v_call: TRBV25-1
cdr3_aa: CASSGSGSIYEQFF

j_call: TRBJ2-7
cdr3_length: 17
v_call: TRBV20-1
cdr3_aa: CSARALPNRTGSYEQYF

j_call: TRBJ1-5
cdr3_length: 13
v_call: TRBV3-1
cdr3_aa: CASSQGQRLSQHF

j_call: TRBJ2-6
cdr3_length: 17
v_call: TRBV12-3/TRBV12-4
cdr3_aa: CASSLGRTFSGANVLTF

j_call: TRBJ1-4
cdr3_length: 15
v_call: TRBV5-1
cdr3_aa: CASAPQQATNEKLFF

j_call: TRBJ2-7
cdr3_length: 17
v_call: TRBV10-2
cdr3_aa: CASSEPGTSGGSYEQYF

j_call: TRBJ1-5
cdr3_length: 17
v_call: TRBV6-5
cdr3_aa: CASSYQGAGGSNQPQHF

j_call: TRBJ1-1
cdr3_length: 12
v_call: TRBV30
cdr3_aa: CAWSGGRTGAFF

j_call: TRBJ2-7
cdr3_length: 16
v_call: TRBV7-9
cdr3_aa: CASSLGGGIVGYEQYF

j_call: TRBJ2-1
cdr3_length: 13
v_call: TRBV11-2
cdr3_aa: CASSLLAGDEQFF

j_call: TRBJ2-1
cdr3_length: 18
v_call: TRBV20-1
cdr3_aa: CSARDRSRSGRTDNEQFF

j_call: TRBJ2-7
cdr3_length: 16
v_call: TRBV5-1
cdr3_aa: CASSSTGRGETYEQYF

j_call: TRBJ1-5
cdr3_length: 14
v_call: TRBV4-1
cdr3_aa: CASSPRDRNQPQHF

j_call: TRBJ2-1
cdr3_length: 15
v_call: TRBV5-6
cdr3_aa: CASSGTSGRRNEQFF

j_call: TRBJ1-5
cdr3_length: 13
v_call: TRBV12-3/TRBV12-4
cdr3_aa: CASSFKWGQPQHF

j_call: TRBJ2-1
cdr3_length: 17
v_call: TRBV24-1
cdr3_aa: CATSDPTGQAGGNEQFF

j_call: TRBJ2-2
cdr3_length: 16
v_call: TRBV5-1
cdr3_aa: CASSFQGPGVTGELFF

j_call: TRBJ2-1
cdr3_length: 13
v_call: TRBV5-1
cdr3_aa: CASSDPTYGEWFF

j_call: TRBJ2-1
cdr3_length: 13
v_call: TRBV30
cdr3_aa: CAWAAGFYNEQFF

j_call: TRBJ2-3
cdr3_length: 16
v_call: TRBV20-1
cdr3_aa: CSARDRLAGLTDTQYF

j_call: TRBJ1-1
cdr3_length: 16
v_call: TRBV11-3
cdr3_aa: CASSPPSWGLNTEAFF

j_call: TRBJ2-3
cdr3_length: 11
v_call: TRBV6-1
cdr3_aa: CASGAGDTQYF

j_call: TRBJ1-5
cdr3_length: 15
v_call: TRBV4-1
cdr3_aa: CASSQDHRLNQPQHF

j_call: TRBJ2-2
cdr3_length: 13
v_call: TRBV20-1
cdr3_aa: CSARDPTPGELFF

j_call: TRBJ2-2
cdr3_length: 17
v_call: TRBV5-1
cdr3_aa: CASSLRFAGGPDGELFF

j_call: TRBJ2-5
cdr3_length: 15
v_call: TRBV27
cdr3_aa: CASSLGRYLQETQYF

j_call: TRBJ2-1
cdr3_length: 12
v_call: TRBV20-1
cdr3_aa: CSARWDSNEQFF

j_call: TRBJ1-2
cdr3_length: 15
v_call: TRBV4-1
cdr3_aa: CASSQEGRANYGYTF

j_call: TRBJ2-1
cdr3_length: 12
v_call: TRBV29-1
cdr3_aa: CSGGTSYNEQFF

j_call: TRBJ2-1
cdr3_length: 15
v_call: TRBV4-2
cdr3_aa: CASSLGPAVSNEQFF

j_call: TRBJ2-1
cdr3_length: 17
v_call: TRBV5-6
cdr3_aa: CASSRLGGTGINNEQFF

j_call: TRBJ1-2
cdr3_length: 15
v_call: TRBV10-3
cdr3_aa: CAISPGTGKSGGYTF